The 4 T cell receptor beta chains below were found in one sample sequenced in a study of blood T cell repertoires in COVID-19. The table came from immunoSEQ multiplex PCR; TCRdb's copy has only in-frame clones and leaves some out. Altogether nearly 350,000 clones are present, around 87% being singletons, with the ten largest covering around 6%. Sequenced sample: peripheral blood. The source is a woman between 50 and 59 years old with COVID-19, enrolled during active disease.

The chain carries TRBV5-1 and TRBJ2-1; no clear D. The CDR3 is 13 residues long. The germline V gene has CDR1 SGHRS and CDR2 YFSETQ. Trimming shortened V by 4 bases and J by 3 bases, and 8 bases separated the two germline ends. CDR3: CASSLDGYNEQFF. The CDR3 coding sequence is TGCGCCAGCAGCCTGGACGGCTACAATGAGCAGTTCTTC.

This chain connects TRBV11-2 to TRBJ2-7; 8 bases match TRBD1. Germline CDR1 is SGHAT and CDR2 is FQNNGV. With V trimmed by 1 base and J by 2 bases, 1 base remained unmatched. This CDR3 region has 14 residues. CDR3 amino acids: CASSLGTGPYEQYF. For the CDR3, the DNA is TGTGCCAGCAGCTTAGGGACAGGGCCCTACGAGCAGTACTTC.

V usage is TRBV18 and J usage is TRBJ2-7; the match to TRBD1 covers 9 bases. CDR1 KGHSH and CDR2 LQKENI come from the germline V gene. Trimming took 2 bases from V and 5 from J; bases not matched to a gene: 7. CDR3 length: 15 residues. CDR3 sequence reads: CASSPATGGGHEQYF. CDR3 in DNA: TGTGCCAGCTCACCAGCCACAGGGGGCGGGCACGAGCAGTACTTC.

The gene calls are TRBV7-2 and TRBJ2-1, with 7 bases aligning to TRBD2. The CDR3 covers 14 residues. V trimming: 5 bases; J trimming: 7 bases; junction bases outside the gene matches: 8. Per the germline V gene, CDR1 is SGHTA and CDR2 is FQGNSA. The CDR3 sequence is CASSPRGVGNEQFF. Here the CDR3 DNA reads TGTGCCAGCAGCCCCCGGGGGGTTGGGAATGAGCAGTTCTTC.